The text below deals with one T cell receptor beta chain. The sample is drawn from a study of T-cell reconstitution after alpha-beta-depleted transplantation in children. Unique molecular identifiers were built into the TCRbeta library. TCRdb redid the calling of the PCR reads with MiXCR, one entry per CDR3 protein. There are 250,000 to 400,000 distinct CDR3 sequences in the sample; around 25% occur only once, and 10% to 11% lies in the top ten. The CDR3 contains 13 residues. The germline gives CDR1 SGHRS, CDR2 YFSETQ. V gave up 4 bases and J gave up 3 bases, with 11 bases separating them. V is TRBV5-1 and J is TRBJ2-7; no clear D. This TCR was recovered from a male patient between 10 and 17 years old who had a stem cell transplant for acute lymphoblastic leukemia, so the T cells may come from the graft donor. The input for sequencing was PBMCs, mostly from graft donor cells, taken 180 days after TCRalphabeta/CD19-depleted stem cell transplant. The CDR3 DNA follows: TGCGCCAGCAGCCCGCCCTTGATCTACGAGCAGTACTTC. The encoded protein is CASSPPLIYEQYF.